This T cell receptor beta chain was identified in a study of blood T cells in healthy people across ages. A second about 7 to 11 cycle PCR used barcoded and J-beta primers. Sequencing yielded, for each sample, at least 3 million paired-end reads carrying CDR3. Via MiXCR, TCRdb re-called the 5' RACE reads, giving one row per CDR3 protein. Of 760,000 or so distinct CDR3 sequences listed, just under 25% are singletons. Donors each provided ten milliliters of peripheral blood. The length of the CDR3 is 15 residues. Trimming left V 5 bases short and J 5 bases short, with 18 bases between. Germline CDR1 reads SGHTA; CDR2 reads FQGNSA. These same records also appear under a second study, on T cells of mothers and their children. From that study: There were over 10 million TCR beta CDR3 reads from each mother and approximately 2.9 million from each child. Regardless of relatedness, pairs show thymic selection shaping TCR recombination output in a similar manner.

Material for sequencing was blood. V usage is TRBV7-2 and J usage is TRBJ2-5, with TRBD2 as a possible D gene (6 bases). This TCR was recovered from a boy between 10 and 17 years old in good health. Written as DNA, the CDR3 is TGTGCCAGCAGCCCCGTGGCGGGGCCGGGGGAGACCCAGTACTTC. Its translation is CASSPVAGPGETQYF.